This record looks at one TCR beta chain sequence and its context. Its matching antigen is unknown. The record originates from a study of tissue T cells after allogeneic stem cell transplantation. Survey-depth TCRbeta CDR3 sequencing reported V/J genes and productive frequencies. Using immunoSEQ multiplex PCR, the repertoire was profiled, and TCRdb retains in-frame clones only, with some absent. The data contain roughly 42,000 clones, roughly 90% of them singletons. The CDR3 extends over 13 amino acids. Germline V gene sequence: CDR1 MNHNY, CDR2 SVGAGI (reference sequence). Trimming stripped 4 bases from V and 5 bases from J, with 11 bases between. General study results and limits: Some tissue clones might be persisting host cells; their alloreactivity or antigen specificity was not determined.

The source was blood, collected before transplantation. The chain carries TRBV6-6 and TRBJ1-1; TRBD1 is a possible D gene (5 bases). The source is a woman aged 40-69 years who later had graft-versus-host disease after an allogeneic stem cell transplant. CDR3 DNA sequence: TGTGCCAGCAGTTCCAACTGGGGGACTGAAGCTTTCTTT. Protein: CASSSNWGTEAFF.